This is a list of T cell receptor beta chains from one sample in a study of shared clonotypes between healthy human individuals. The protocol was immunoSEQ multiplex PCR, while the TCRdb copy is restricted to in-frame clones and leaves out a portion. The data contain under 2.5 million clones, 85% to 95% of them singletons. The material sequenced was naive CD4+ T cells from PBMCs. All receptors derive from a man aged 18 to 29 in good health. Some clones in this sample may be carry-over from other donors' samples. The CDR3 runs from the conserved cysteine through the conserved F or W. Each record gives: CDR3 length, V gene, clone size, J gene, CDR3 protein. Clone size appears in some rows only: once, few, many, or a class for an expanded clone.

16	TRBV15	once	TRBJ2-3	CATSSNLAGTTDTQYF
15	TRBV6-1	NA	TRBJ2-1	CASSQGGLGANEQFF
15	TRBV7-2	NA	TRBJ2-5	CASSLRAGGPETQYF
18	TRBV19	once	TRBJ2-1	CASTPPGSAIVSYNEQFF
16	TRBV5-6	NA	TRBJ1-1	CASSLGQGGSNTEAFF
16	TRBV9	NA	TRBJ2-3	CASSVSHRGGTDTQYF
13	TRBV5-1	NA	TRBJ2-1	CASGQGSYNEQFF
13	TRBV7-3	NA	TRBJ2-3	CASSLRWADTQYF
13	TRBV6-5	NA	TRBJ1-2	CASSYLDLGGYTF
16	TRBV28	NA	TRBJ2-3	CASSDTSGSSTDTQYF
14	TRBV12-5	NA	TRBJ1-5	CASGPGLSNQPQHF
15	TRBV5-8	once	TRBJ1-2	CASSLHRNRVGGYTF
16	TRBV5-4	NA	TRBJ2-1	CASSWGGHSSYNEQFF
16	TRBV4-1	NA	TRBJ2-2	CASSQASGTNTGELFF
15	TRBV4-3	NA	TRBJ1-2	CASSQDPAANYGYTF
15	TRBV7-9	NA	TRBJ2-6	CASSGGQPGANVLTF
18	TRBV27	once	TRBJ2-3	CASSLRGAHSGAVVTQYF
14	TRBV6-5	NA	TRBJ1-2	CASRRSLTLYGYTF
12	TRBV28	NA	TRBJ2-7	CASSFLVSEQYF
14	TRBV5-1	NA	TRBJ1-1	CASSPTAENTEAFF
12	TRBV7-9	NA	TRBJ2-7	CASSLESYEQYF
15	TRBV7-2	once	TRBJ1-5	CASSPTGGGNQPQHF
13	TRBV30	few	TRBJ1-1	CAWSVRVNTEAFF
12	TRBV28	once	TRBJ1-5	CASKGSNQPQHF
16	TRBV4-1	NA	TRBJ1-3	CASSQYRAGTGNTIYF
14	TRBV7-9	NA	TRBJ2-7	CARSLGTVAREQYF
16	TRBV5-1	NA	TRBJ2-4	CASSPNLAVAKNIQYF
11	TRBV13	NA	TRBJ2-7	CASSRGYEQYF
12	TRBV25-1	NA	TRBJ1-2	CASRGQNYGYTF
11	TRBV7-9	few	TRBJ2-3	CASSFSDTQYF
12	TRBV30	NA	TRBJ2-7	CAWSVGLQGQYF
16	TRBV4-1	NA	TRBJ2-2	CASSQVLAAHTGELFF
12	TRBV2	NA	TRBJ2-7	CASSTGRTEQYF
15	TRBV6-5	NA	TRBJ2-1	CASSRGGQGFNEQFF
12	TRBV29-1	NA	TRBJ1-1	CSVKGQGIGAFF
16	TRBV6-5	NA	TRBJ2-1	CASSYSSGITYNEQFF
14	TRBV5-1	NA	TRBJ2-2	CASDQGAHTGELFF
13	TRBV6-1	NA	TRBJ2-1	CASSASAYNEQFF
15	TRBV25-1	NA	TRBJ1-4	CASSKVQGTHEKLFF
16	TRBV4-3	NA	TRBJ1-5	CASSQGVWTANQPQHF
13	TRBV30	NA	TRBJ1-4	CAWRMRISEKLFF
15	TRBV7-2	NA	TRBJ1-3	CASSWGRAGGNTIYF
13	TRBV10-3	NA	TRBJ2-5	CAISIAERETQYF
14	TRBV28	NA	TRBJ2-3	CAISPGLRTDTQYF
18	TRBV11-2	NA	TRBJ2-4	CASSLDRTAGVFENIQYF
18	TRBV28	NA	TRBJ2-4	CASSSPAFQREAKNIQYF
17	TRBV25-1	NA	TRBJ2-2	CASSELSGRGNTGELFF
18	TRBV19	NA	TRBJ2-2	CASSKKGGHPSWPGELFF
15	TRBV7-8	NA	TRBJ2-3	CASTGLAESTDTQYF
15	TRBV9	few	TRBJ2-3	CASSPRQGSTDTQYF
12	TRBV6-1	NA	TRBJ1-2	CASRGGPYGYTF